The present TCR beta chain was sequenced within a study of sequential checkpoint blockade in melanoma. Across the whole study: Patients were randomized 1:1 to nivolumab-then-ipilimumab or ipilimumab-then-nivolumab first-line. Both treatment sequences were followed by maintenance nivolumab.

Indicated treatment: randomized to nivolumab then ipilimumab (arm A) or the reverse (arm B). Patients had received no earlier DNA-damaging chemotherapy. Live CD3+CD8+ CD19− CD56− cells were sorted from PBMCs. The CDR3 spans 15 residues. The V gene end was trimmed by 6 bases and the J gene end by 7 bases; junction bases not matched to a gene: 12. From germline, CDR1 is LNHDA and CDR2 SQIVND (reference sequence). Measured with immunoSEQ multiplex PCR; TCRdb has only the in-frame clones, and not every one. The sample has roughly 29,000 clones, nearly 85% seen once. The source material was CD8+ T cells sorted from blood (inferred from file names), sampled from a patient given nivolumab and ipilimumab in sequence. The rearrangement links TRBV19 to TRBJ2-3; TRBD2 matches 8 bases. This receptor was identified in a human donor with melanoma. The CDR3 nucleotides read TGTGCCAGTAGAGCGAGCGGGGGCGCACCTTATACGCAGTATTTT. Translating gives CASRASGGAPYTQYF.